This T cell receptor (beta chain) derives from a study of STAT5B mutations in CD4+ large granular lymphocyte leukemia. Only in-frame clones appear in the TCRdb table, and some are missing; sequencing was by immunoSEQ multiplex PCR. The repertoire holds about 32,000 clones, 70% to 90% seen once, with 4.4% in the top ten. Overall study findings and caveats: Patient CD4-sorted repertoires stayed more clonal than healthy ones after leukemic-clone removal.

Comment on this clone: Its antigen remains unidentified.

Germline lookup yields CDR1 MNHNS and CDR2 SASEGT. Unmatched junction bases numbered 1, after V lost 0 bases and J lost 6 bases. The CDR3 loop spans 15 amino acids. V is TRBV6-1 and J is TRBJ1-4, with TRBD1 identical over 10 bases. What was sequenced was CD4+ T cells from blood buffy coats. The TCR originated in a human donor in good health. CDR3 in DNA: TGTGCCAGCAGTGAAGCTGGACAGGGGGATGAAAAACTGTTTTTT. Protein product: CASSEAGQGDEKLFF.